This is a list of T cell receptor beta chains from one sample in a study of Ad26.COV2.S vaccination and SARS-CoV-2 variants. Sequenced by immunoSEQ multiplex PCR; TCRdb stores in-frame clones only, minus some. The sample shows 350,000 to 400,000 clones, 75% to 90% of them seen only once. The specimen was peripheral blood, collected in a trial of Ad26.COV2.S vaccine versus placebo. Receptor source: a person between 18 and 65 years old who received the Ad26.COV2.S COVID-19 vaccine or a placebo. The CDR3 runs from the conserved cysteine through the conserved F or W. Each record gives: V gene, J gene, clone size, D gene, CDR3 protein, CDR3 DNA. The D gene is left open where the match is weak. Clone size is not always given. Where it is, it says once, few, many or a class for expanded clones.

>TRBV6-5|TRBJ1-2|-|-
CASSQREVGYTF
TGTGCCAGCAGCCAGCGGGAAGTTGGCTACACCTTC
>TRBV30|TRBJ2-2|-|-
CAWSTGNAGELFF
TGTGCCTGGAGCACAGGGAATGCCGGGGAGCTGTTTTTT
>TRBV18|TRBJ1-6|-|TRBD1
CASSPPGQGFGSPLHF
TGTGCCAGCTCACCACCGGGACAGGGGTTCGGATCACCCCTCCACTTT
>TRBV10-3|TRBJ1-3|-|TRBD1
CAISGTASGNTIYF
TGTGCCATCAGCGGGACAGCCTCTGGAAACACCATATATTTT
>TRBV5-8|TRBJ2-7|-|-
CASTFSSTRNEQYF
TGTGCCAGCACCTTTTCTAGCACCAGAAACGAGCAGTACTTC
>TRBV6-5|TRBJ2-7|-|-
CASRVAPFYEGYF
TGTGCCAGCAGAGTCGCCCCCTTCTACGAGGGGTACTTC
>TRBV3-1/TRBV3-2|TRBJ2-7|-|TRBD2
CASSQDRLAGTPGIQKPGHEQYF
TGTGCCAGCAGCCAAGATCGTCTAGCGGGAACCCCAGGAATACAAAAACCAGGACACGAGCAGTACTTC
>TRBV6-4|TRBJ1-5|-|TRBD1
CASRADRGDQPQHF
TGTGCCAGCAGGGCCGACAGGGGAGATCAGCCCCAGCATTTT
>TRBV18|TRBJ1-1|few|TRBD1
CASSPLDRGLAFF
TGTGCCAGCTCACCGCTCGACAGGGGCTTGGCTTTCTTT
>TRBV27|TRBJ1-6|-|TRBD1
CASRQGVGGTSNNSPLHF
TGTGCCAGCAGACAGGGGGTCGGTGGAACATCTAATAATTCACCCCTCCACTTT
>TRBV6-5|TRBJ2-7|-|-
CASSNYRETYEQYF
TGTGCCAGCAGTAACTACAGGGAAACCTACGAGCAGTACTTC
>TRBV9|TRBJ2-1|-|TRBD2
CASSVAPIAGGFNEQFF
TGTGCCAGCAGCGTAGCCCCTATAGCGGGAGGGTTCAATGAGCAGTTCTTC
>TRBV14|TRBJ1-3|-|-
CASSQRRGRSDTIYF
TGTGCCAGCAGCCAACGAAGGGGCCGAAGCGACACCATATATTTT
>TRBV19|TRBJ2-5|few|-
CASSISLQETQYF
TGTGCCAGTAGTATATCACTGCAAGAGACCCAGTACTTC